This T cell receptor beta chain stems from a study of T cell responses to AZD1222 COVID-19 vaccine. In the study overall: Second doses that came at about 4 or about 12 weeks were put together.

V lost 4 bases and J lost 6, with 22 bases in between. The CDR3 totals 17 residues. Per the germline V gene, CDR1 is MNHNS and CDR2 is SASEGT. Sequencing was performed with immunoSEQ multiplex PCR; in TCRdb, only in-frame clones are kept and a portion is missing. The sample has over 100,000 clones, less than 90% seen once. On this clone: What it recognizes is unknown.

Study-wide points: CD4 TCRs associated with vaccination spanned spike, dominating at 160-218 and 743-854. Donors, mostly white British, included more females; clonal diversity was possibly underestimated. The study reported that nearly half of spike-specific TCRs target unmutated variant regions.

The sequenced sample was peripheral blood, obtained on day 0 of AZD1222 vaccination. The chain has TRBV6-1 and TRBJ1-5; D remains ambiguous. The clonotype originates from an adult in good health. CDR3 region: CASSVLGGPTPGQPQHF. Here the CDR3 DNA reads TGTGCCAGCAGTGTCCTCGGAGGCCCGACCCCCGGTCAGCCCCAGCATTTT.